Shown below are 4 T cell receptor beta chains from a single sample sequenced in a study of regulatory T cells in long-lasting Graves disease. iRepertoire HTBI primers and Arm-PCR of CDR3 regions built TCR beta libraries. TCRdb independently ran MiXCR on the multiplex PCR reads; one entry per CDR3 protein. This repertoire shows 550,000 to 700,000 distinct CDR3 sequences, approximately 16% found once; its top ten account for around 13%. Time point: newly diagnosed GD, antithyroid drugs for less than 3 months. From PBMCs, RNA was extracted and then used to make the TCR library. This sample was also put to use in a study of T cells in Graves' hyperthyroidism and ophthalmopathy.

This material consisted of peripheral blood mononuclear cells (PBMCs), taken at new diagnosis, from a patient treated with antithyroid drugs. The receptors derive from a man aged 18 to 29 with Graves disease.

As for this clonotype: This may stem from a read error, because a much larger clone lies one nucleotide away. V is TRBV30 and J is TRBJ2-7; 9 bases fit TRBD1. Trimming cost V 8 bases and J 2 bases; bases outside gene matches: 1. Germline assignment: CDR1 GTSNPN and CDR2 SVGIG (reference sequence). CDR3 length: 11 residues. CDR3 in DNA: TGTGCCCGGGACAGGGCCTACGAGCAGTACTTC. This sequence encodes CARDRAYEQYF.

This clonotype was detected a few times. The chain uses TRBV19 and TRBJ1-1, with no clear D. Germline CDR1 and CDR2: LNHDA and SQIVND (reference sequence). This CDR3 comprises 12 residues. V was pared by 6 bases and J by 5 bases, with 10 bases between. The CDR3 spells CASRYGSTEAFF. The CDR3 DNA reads TGTGCCAGTAGATATGGGTCGACTGAAGCTTTCTTT.

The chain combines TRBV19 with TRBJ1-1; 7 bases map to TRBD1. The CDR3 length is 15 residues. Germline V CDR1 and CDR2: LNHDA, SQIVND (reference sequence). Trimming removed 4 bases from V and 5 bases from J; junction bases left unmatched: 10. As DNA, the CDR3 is TGTGCCAGTAGTACCCGACAGGGATGGGGAACTGAAGCTTTCTTT. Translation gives CASSTRQGWGTEAFF.

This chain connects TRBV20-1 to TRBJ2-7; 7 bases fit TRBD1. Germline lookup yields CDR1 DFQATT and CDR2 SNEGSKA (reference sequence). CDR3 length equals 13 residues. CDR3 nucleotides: TGCAGCACGCCCGGACAGGCCTCCTACGAGCAGTACTTC. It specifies CSTPGQASYEQYF.